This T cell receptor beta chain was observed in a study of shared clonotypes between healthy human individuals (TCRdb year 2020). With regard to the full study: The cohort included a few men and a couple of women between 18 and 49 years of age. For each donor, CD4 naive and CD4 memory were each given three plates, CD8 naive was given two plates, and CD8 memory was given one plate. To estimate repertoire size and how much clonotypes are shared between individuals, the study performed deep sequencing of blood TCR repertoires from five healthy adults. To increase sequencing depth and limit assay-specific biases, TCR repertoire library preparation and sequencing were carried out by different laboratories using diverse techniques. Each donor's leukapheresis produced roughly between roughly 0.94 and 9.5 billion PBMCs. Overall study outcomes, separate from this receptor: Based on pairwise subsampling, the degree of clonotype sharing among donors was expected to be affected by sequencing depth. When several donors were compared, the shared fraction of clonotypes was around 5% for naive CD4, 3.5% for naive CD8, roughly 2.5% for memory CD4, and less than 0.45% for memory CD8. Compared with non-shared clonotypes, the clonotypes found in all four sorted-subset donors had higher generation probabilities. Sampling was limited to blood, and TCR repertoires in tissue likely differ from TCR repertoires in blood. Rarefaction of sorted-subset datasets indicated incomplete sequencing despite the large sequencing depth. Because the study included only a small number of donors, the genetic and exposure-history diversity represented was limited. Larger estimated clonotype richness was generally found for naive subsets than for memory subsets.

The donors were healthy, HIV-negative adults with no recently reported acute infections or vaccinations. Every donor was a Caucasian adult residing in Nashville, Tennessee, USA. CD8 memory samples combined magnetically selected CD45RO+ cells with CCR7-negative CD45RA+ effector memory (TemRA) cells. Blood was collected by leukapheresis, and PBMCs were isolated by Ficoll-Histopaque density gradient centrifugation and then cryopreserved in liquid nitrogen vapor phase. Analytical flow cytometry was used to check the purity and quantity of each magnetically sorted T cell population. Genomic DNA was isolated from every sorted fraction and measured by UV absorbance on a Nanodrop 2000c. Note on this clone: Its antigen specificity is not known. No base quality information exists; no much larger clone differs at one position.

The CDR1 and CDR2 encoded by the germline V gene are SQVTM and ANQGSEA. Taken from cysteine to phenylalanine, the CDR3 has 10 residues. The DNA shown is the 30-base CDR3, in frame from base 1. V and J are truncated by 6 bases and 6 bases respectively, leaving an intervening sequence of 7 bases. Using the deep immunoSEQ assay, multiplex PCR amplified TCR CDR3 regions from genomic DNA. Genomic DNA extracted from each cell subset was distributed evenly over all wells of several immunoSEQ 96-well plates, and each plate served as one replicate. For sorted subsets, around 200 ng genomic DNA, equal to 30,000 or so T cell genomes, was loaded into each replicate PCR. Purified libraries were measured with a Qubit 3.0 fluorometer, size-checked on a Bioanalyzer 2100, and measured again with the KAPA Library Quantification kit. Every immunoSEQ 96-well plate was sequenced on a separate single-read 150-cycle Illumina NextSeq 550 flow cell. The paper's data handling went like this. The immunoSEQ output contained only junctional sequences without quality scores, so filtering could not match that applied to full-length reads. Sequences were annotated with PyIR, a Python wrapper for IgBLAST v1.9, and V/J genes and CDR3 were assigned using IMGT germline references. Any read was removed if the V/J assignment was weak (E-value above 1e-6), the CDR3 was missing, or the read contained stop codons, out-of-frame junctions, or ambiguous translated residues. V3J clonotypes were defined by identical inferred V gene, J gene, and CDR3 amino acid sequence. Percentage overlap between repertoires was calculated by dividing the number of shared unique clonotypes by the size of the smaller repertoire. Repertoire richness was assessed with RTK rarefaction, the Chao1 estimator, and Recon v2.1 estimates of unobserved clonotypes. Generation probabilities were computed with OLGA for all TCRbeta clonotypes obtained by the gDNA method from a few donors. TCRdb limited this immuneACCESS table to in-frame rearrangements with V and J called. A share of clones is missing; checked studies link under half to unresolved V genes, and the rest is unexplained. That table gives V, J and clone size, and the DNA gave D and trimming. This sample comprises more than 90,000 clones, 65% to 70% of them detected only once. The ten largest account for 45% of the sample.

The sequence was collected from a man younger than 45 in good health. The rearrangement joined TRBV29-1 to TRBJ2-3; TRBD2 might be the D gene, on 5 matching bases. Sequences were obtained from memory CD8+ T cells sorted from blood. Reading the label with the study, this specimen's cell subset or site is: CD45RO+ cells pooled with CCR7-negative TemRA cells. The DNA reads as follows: TGCAGCGTGGGGAGTGATACGCAGTATTTT. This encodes CSVGSDTQYF.